This is a list of T cell receptor beta chains from one sample in a study of blood T cell repertoires in COVID-19. Only in-frame clones appear in the TCRdb table, and some are missing; sequencing was by immunoSEQ multiplex PCR. In the table there are 140,000 to 150,000 clones, 80% to 90% of which are singletons. The sequenced sample consisted of peripheral blood. The receptor source for this set is a human donor with acute or convalescent COVID-19. The donor label of this sample is uncertain. Both conserved end residues are part of each CDR3. Each record gives: CDR3 length, J gene, clone size, V gene, D gene, CDR3 DNA, CDR3 protein. D genes are given only for firm matches. Not all rows give a size; the values are once, few, many and, for expanded clones, a class.

18	TRBJ2-2	.	TRBV3-1/TRBV3-2	TRBD1	TGTGCCAGCAGCCATCCCTCGACAGGGGATATAGTGATCGGGGAGCTGTTTTTT	CASSHPSTGDIVIGELFF
14	TRBJ1-1	.	TRBV11-2	.	TGTGCCAGCAGCTTAACAAATTTGAACACTGAAGCTTTCTTT	CASSLTNLNTEAFF
15	TRBJ1-3	.	TRBV9	.	TGTGCCAGCAGCGATCGGGGGTTAAGTGGAAACACCATATATTTT	CASSDRGLSGNTIYF
15	TRBJ1-2	.	TRBV6-5	.	TGTGCCAGCAGTTACTCGGCAGGGTCAAAGCTCTCCTACACCTTC	CASSYSAGSKLSYTF
13	TRBJ1-1	.	TRBV5-1	.	TGCGCCAGCAGCTCCCAGGGAGGGGCTGAAGCTTTCTTT	CASSSQGGAEAFF
13	TRBJ2-7	once	TRBV12-3/TRBV12-4	.	TGTGCCAGCAGTTTAGTAGGGGGAAACGAGCAGTACTTC	CASSLVGGNEQYF
14	TRBJ1-1	.	TRBV5-6	.	TGTGCCAGCAGCCCTTGGGTGGAGAGGACTGAAGCTTTCTTT	CASSPWVERTEAFF
16	TRBJ2-4	.	TRBV5-6	TRBD1	TGTGCCAGCAGCTCGGTGGGACAGGGGGCGGGAAACATTCAGTACTTC	CASSSVGQGAGNIQYF
12	TRBJ1-5	few	TRBV6-5	.	TGTGCCAGCACCTTCAGCAATCAGCCCCAGCATTTT	CASTFSNQPQHF
14	TRBJ2-2	.	TRBV2	.	TGTGCCAGCCGACCCCTCTACAGGACCGGGGAGCTGTTTTTT	CASRPLYRTGELFF
14	TRBJ2-7	.	TRBV9	.	TGTGCCAGCAGCGTTGGAGGGGTCTCCTACGAGCAGTACTTC	CASSVGGVSYEQYF
13	TRBJ1-1	.	TRBV3-1/TRBV3-2	.	TGTGCCAGCAGCGCGACAGGGAACACTGAAGCTTTCTTT	CASSATGNTEAFF